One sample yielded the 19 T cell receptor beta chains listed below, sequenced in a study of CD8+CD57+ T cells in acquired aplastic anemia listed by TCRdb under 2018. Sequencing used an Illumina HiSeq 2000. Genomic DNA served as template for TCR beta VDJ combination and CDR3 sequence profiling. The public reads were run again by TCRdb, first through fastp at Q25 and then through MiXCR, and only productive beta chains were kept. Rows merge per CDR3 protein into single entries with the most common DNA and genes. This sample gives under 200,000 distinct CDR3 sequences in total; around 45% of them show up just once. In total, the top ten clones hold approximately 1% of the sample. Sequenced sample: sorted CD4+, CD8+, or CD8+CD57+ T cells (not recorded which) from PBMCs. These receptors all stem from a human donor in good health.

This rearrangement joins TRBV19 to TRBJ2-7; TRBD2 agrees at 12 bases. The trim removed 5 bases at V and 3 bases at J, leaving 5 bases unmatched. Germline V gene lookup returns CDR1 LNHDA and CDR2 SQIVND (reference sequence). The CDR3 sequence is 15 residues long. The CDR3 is CASSLTSGSHYEQYF. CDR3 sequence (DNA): TGTGCCAGTAGTCTGACTAGCGGGAGTCACTACGAGCAGTACTTC. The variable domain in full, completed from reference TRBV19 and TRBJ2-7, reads DGGITQSPKYLFRKEGQNVTLSCEQNLNHDAMYWYRQDPGQGLRLIYYSQIVNDFQKGDIAEGYSVSREKKESFPLTVTSAQKNPTAFYLCASSLTSGSHYEQYFGPGTRLTVT.

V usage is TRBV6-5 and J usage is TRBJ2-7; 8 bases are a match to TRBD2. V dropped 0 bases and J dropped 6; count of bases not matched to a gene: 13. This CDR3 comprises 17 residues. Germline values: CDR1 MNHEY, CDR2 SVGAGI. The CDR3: CASSYSVLAGTLGEQYF. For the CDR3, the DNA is TGTGCCAGCAGTTACTCGGTTCTAGCGGGTACCCTTGGCGAGCAGTACTTC.

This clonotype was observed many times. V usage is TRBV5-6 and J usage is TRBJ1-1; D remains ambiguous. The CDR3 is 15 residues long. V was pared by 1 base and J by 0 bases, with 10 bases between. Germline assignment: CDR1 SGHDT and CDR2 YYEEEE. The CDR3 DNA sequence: TGTGCCAGCAGCTTGTATTCGGGTATGAACACTGAAGCTTTCTTT. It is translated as CASSLYSGMNTEAFF.

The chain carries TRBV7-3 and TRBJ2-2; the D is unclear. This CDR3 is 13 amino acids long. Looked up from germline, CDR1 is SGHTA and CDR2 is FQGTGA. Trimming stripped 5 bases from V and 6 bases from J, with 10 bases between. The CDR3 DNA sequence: TGTGCCAGCAGCCCGAGTAATCCCGGGGAGCTGTTTTTT. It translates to CASSPSNPGELFF.

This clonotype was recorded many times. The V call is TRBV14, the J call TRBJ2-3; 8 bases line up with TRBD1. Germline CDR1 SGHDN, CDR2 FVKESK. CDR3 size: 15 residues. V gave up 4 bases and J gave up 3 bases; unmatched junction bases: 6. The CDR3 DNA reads TGTGCCAGCAGCCGAGACAGGGGCTGGACAGATACGCAGTATTTT. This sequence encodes CASSRDRGWTDTQYF.

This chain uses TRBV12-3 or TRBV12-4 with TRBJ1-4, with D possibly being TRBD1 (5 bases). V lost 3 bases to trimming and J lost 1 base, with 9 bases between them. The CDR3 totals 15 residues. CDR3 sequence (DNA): TGTGCCAGCAGTTTGGGTAGGGGAACTAATGAAAAACTGTTTTTT. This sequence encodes CASSLGRGTNEKLFF.

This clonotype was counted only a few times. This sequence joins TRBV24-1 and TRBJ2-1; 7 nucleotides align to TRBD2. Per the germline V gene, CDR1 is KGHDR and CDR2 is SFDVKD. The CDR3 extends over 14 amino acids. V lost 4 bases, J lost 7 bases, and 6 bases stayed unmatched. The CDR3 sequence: CATSEAGGINEQFF. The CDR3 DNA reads TGTGCCACCAGTGAAGCCGGGGGGATAAATGAGCAGTTCTTC.

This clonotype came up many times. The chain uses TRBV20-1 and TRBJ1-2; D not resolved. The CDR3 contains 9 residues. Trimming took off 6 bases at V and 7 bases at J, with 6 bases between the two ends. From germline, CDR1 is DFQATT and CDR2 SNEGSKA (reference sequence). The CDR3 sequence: CSAPPGYTF. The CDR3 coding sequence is TGCAGTGCCCCCCCTGGCTACACCTTC.

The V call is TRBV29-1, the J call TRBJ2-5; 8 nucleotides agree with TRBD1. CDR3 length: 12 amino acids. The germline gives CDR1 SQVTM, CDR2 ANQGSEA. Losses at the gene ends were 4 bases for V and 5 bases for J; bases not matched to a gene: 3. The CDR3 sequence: CSVGDRRETQYF. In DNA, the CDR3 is TGCAGCGTTGGGGACAGGAGGGAGACCCAGTACTTC.

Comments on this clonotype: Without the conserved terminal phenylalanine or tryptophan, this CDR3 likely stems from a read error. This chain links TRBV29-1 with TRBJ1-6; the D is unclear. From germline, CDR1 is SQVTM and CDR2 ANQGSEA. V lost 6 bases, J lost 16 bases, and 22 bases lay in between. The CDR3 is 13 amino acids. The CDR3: CSVPSGSGYGLHS. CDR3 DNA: TGCAGCGTGCCTTCGGGGTCAGGTTATGGTCTCCACTCT.

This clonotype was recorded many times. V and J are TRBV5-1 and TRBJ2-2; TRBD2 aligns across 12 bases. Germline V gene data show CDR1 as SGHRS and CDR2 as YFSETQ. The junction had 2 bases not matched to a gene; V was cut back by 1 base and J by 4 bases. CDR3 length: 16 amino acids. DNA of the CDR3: TGCGCCAGCAGCTTGCTAGCGGGGGGGCCCACCGGGGAGCTGTTTTTT. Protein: CASSLLAGGPTGELFF.

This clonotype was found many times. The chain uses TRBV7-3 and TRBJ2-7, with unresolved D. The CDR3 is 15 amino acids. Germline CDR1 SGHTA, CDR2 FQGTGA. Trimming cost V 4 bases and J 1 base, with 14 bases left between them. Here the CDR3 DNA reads TGTGCCAGCAGCTGGAAACGGACCGGATCCTACGAGCAGTACTTC. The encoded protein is CASSWKRTGSYEQYF. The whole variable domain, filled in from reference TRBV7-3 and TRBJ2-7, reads GAGVSQTPSNKVTEKGKYVELRCDPISGHTALYWYRQSLGQGPEFLIYFQGTGAADDSGLPNDRFFAVRPEGSVSTLKIQRTERGDSAVYLCASSWKRTGSYEQYFGPGTRLTVT.

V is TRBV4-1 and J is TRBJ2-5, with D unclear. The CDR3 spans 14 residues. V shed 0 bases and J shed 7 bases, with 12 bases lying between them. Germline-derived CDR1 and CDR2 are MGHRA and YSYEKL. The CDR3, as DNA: TGCGCCAGCAGCCAAGATCCGGGCTCGGGGACCCAGTACTTC. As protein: CASSQDPGSGTQYF.

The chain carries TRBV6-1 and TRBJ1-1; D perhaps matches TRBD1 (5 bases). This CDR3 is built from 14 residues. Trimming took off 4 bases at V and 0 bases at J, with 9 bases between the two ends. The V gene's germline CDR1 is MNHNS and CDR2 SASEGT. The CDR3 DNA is TGTGCCAGCAGTGGGACAAACATGAACACTGAAGCTTTCTTT. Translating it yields CASSGTNMNTEAFF.

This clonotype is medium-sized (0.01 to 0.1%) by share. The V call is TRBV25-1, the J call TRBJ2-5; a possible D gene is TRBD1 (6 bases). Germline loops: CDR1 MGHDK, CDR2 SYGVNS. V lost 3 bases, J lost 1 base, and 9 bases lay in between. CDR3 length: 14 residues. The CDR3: CASSDLDSQETQYF. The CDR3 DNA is TGTGCCAGCAGTGATTTGGACAGCCAAGAGACCCAGTACTTC.

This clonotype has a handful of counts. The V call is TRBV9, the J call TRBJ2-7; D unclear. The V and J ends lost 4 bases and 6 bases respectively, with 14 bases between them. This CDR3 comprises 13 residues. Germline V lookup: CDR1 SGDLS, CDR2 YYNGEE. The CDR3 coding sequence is TGTGCCAGCAGCCCCCCCGAGGCCTGCGAGCAGTACTTC. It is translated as CASSPPEACEQYF.

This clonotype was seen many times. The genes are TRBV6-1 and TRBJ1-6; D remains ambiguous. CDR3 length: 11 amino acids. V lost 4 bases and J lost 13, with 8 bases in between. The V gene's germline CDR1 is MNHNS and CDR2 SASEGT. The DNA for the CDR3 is TGTGCCAGCAGTGGCGGGGTCCCCCTCCACTTT. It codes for CASSGGVPLHF.

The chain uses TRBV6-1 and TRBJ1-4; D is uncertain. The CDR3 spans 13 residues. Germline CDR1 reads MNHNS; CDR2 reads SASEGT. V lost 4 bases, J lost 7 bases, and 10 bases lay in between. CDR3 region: CASSALGGEKLFF. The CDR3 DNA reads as TGTGCCAGCAGTGCCCTGGGAGGTGAAAAACTGTTTTTT.

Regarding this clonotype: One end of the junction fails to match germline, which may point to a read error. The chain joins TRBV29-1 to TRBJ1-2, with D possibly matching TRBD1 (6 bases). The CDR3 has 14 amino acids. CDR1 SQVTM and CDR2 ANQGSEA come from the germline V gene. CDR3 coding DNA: TGCAGCGTTGAAGATCTTCAGGTCATGGGGGGCTTCGCCTTC. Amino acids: CSVEDLQVMGGFAF.